Shown below are 26 T cell receptor beta chains from a single sample sequenced in a study of blood T cell repertoires in COVID-19. TCRdb's copy holds only in-frame clones and misses some; the assay was immunoSEQ multiplex PCR. Of tens of thousands of clones in the sample, about nine tenths were seen once. The sequenced material came from peripheral blood. These receptors all come from a human donor in a cohort sampled during active COVID-19.

The CDR3 spells CASSLLGQGSDTQYF. The DNA for the CDR3 is TGTGCCAGCAGTTTACTGGGACAGGGGTCAGATACGCAGTATTTT. The J gene is TRBJ2-3, the V gene TRBV27; 10 nucleotides agree with TRBD1. V was pared by 2 bases and J by 4 bases, with 3 bases of the junction left unmatched. Germline V gene data show CDR1 as MNHEY and CDR2 as SMNVEV (reference sequence). The CDR3 length is 15 residues.

This clone has a handful of counts. V is TRBV28 and J is TRBJ2-7; 7 nucleotides match TRBD1. With V trimmed by 11 bases and J by 8 bases, 15 bases remained unmatched. Germline V gene sequence: CDR1 MDHEN, CDR2 SYDVKM. The CDR3 consists of 13 residues. The CDR3: CASSGTEERKQYF. Written as DNA, the CDR3 is TGTGCCTCCTCCGGGACAGAAGAAAGAAAGCAGTACTTC. The full variable domain, completed using reference TRBV28 and TRBJ2-7, is DVKVTQSSRYLVKRTGEKVFLECVQDMDHENMFWYRQDPGLGLRLIYFSYDVKMKEKGDIPEGYSVSREKKERFSLILESASTNQTSMYLCASSGTEERKQYFGPGTRLTVT.

The chain links TRBV3-1 (or the pseudogene TRBV3-2) to TRBJ2-6; D call uncertain. V gave up 8 bases and J gave up 0 bases, with 8 bases separating them. Germline CDR1 LGHDT, CDR2 YNNKEL (reference sequence). The CDR3 has 14 amino acids. The CDR3 coding sequence is TGTGCCAGCTCCCTGGCCTCTGGGGCCAACGTCCTGACTTTC. Protein: CASSLASGANVLTF.

J is TRBJ2-1 and V is TRBV19; 13 bases are a match to TRBD2. CDR3 length equals 17 residues. Per the germline V gene, CDR1 is LNHDA and CDR2 is SQIVND (reference sequence). The ends lost 0 bases at V and 8 bases at J; junction bases unmatched: 7. The CDR3 protein is CASSIETGLAGFDEQFF. The CDR3 DNA reads as TGTGCCAGTAGTATAGAGACGGGACTAGCGGGGTTTGATGAGCAGTTCTTC. The whole variable domain, filled in from reference TRBV19 and TRBJ2-1, reads DGGITQSPKYLFRKEGQNVTLSCEQNLNHDAMYWYRQDPGQGLRLIYYSQIVNDFQKGDIAEGYSVSREKKESFPLTVTSAQKNPTAFYLCASSIETGLAGFDEQFFGPGTRLTVL.

The chain has TRBV7-8 and TRBJ1-5; D remains unclear. V shed 4 bases and J shed 6 bases, with 7 bases lying between them. From germline, CDR1 is SGHVS and CDR2 FQNEAQ. The CDR3 has 12 amino acids. This CDR3 is CASSSLSQPQHF. CDR3 coding DNA: TGTGCCAGCAGCTCCCTGAGTCAGCCCCAGCATTTT.

The CDR3 spells CASSIGQGAVTEAFF. In DNA, the CDR3 is TGTGCCAGTAGTATAGGCCAGGGGGCGGTCACTGAAGCTTTCTTT. V gene TRBV19 combines with J gene TRBJ1-1; TRBD1 agrees at 8 bases. V gave up 1 base and J gave up 4 bases; unmatched junction bases: 5. This CDR3 has 15 residues. CDR1 is LNHDA, CDR2 SQIVND, per germline (reference sequence).

The chain couples TRBV7-2 to TRBJ1-1, with TRBD1 as a possible D gene (5 bases). Trimming removed 3 bases at V and 5 bases at J, with 13 bases between. This CDR3 is 14 amino acids long. Germline values: CDR1 SGHTA, CDR2 FQGNSA. The CDR3 here is CASSFGRGTTEAFF. The CDR3 nucleotides read TGTGCCAGCAGCTTCGGGAGAGGGACGACTGAAGCTTTCTTT.

This chain uses TRBV5-1 with TRBJ2-5, with 9 bases aligning to TRBD2. The CDR3 contains 15 residues. The V and J ends lost 4 bases and 5 bases, in that order; junction bases with no gene match: 9. Germline-derived CDR1 and CDR2 are SGHRS and YFSETQ. For the CDR3, the DNA is TGCGCCAGCAGCCCGGGTAGCGGGGGCGGGGAGACCCAGTACTTC. This encodes CASSPGSGGGETQYF.

The chain is built from TRBV19 and TRBJ2-5; 7 nucleotides agree with TRBD2. The germline gives CDR1 LNHDA, CDR2 SQIVND (reference sequence). The junction had 6 bases not matched to a gene; V was cut back by 3 bases and J by 5 bases. There are 14 residues in the CDR3. DNA for the CDR3: TGTGCCAGTAGTATTTCAGGGAGGGTGGAGACCCAGTACTTC. Its translation: CASSISGRVETQYF.

As DNA, the CDR3 is TGTGCCAGCAGTTCCCCAGGGACAAAAGAAAAACTGTTTTTT. Residues: CASSSPGTKEKLFF. V and J are TRBV6-5 and TRBJ1-4; TRBD1 might be the D (6 bases). CDR3 length: 14 amino acids. From germline, CDR1 is MNHEY and CDR2 SVGAGI. The V gene lost 4 bases and the J gene lost 8 bases, with 14 bases spanning the gap.

The chain recombines TRBV6-5 with TRBJ2-4, with D perhaps TRBD1 (6 bases). CDR1 is MNHEY, CDR2 SVGAGI, per germline. The V end lost 4 bases, the J end lost 0 bases, and 10 bases lay between the germline ends. The CDR3 covers 15 residues. The CDR3, as DNA: TGTGCCAGCAGTTCAGGGGTTCGAGCCAAAAACATTCAGTACTTC. Its translation: CASSSGVRAKNIQYF.

The gene calls are TRBV2 and TRBJ2-1; D not certain. The germline CDR1 and CDR2 sequences are SNHLY and FYNNEI. The CDR3 consists of 12 residues. Trimming cost V 1 base and J 9 bases, with 7 bases left between them. The CDR3 region has the DNA TGTGCCAGCAGTGAAGAGCGCGGTGAGCAGTTCTTC. This translates into CASSEERGEQFF.

The chain has TRBV3-1 (or the pseudogene TRBV3-2) and TRBJ2-3; the match to TRBD2 covers 9 bases. The CDR3 is 16 residues long. Germline-derived CDR1 and CDR2 are LGHDT and YNNKEL (reference sequence). J was trimmed by 8 bases and V by 1 base; bases with no gene match: 10. The CDR3 reads CASSQGRGGRSSTQYF. In DNA, the CDR3 is TGTGCCAGCAGCCAAGGGCGGGGGGGCCGTTCGTCTACGCAGTATTTT.

This chain joins TRBV29-1 and TRBJ1-5; no reliable D call. With 4 bases removed from V and 5 bases from J, the gap between germline ends came to 12 bases. The germline V gene encodes CDR1 SQVTM and CDR2 ANQGSEA. The CDR3 is made up of 13 amino acids. The CDR3 here is CSVASGSDQPQHF. CDR3 nucleotide sequence: TGCAGCGTTGCATCAGGATCGGATCAGCCCCAGCATTTT.

The rearrangement uses TRBV3-1 (or the pseudogene TRBV3-2) and TRBJ2-7, with a weak D call TRBD1 (6 bases). The length of the CDR3 is 14 residues. Germline lookup yields CDR1 LGHDT and CDR2 YNNKEL (reference sequence). The V end was cut by 7 bases, the J end by 5 bases, with 18 bases between. The DNA of the CDR3 is TGTGCCAGCACCCCTACCAGGGGAAGCCACGAGCAGTACTTC. Its protein product is CASTPTRGSHEQYF.

CDR3 loop: CASSYETGWGTEAFF. The DNA for the CDR3 is TGTGCCAGCAGTTACGAGACAGGGTGGGGCACTGAAGCTTTCTTT. V and J are TRBV6-2 or TRBV6-3 and TRBJ1-1; TRBD1 aligns across 7 bases. CDR1 and CDR2 from the germline V gene are MNHEY and SVGEGT. The CDR3 covers 15 residues. The ends lost 2 bases at V and 4 bases at J; junction bases unmatched: 7.

The DNA of the CDR3 is TGTGCCAGCACTCAACCAGGGCCTAATTCACCCCTCCACTTT. The encoded protein is CASTQPGPNSPLHF. The chain has TRBV28 and TRBJ1-6; a possible D gene is TRBD1 (5 bases). Germline CDR1 reads MDHEN; CDR2 reads SYDVKM. This CDR3 is 14 amino acids long. Between the trimmed V and J ends, which lost 7 bases and 6 bases, there was a span of 13 bases.

The count of this clone is one. The J gene is TRBJ2-7, the V gene TRBV6-1; 11 bases fit TRBD2. Germline V CDR1 and CDR2: MNHNS, SASEGT. CDR3 length: 15 amino acids. Unmatched junction bases numbered 1, after V lost 1 base and J lost 2 bases. The CDR3 protein is CASSEETSGTYEQYF. DNA of the CDR3: TGTGCCAGCAGTGAAGAGACTAGCGGGACCTACGAGCAGTACTTC.

The chain combines TRBV19 with TRBJ2-7; D is possibly TRBD2 (7 bases). The CDR3 contains 13 residues. Germline V lookup: CDR1 LNHDA, CDR2 SQIVND (reference sequence). Trimming took off 3 bases at V and 6 bases at J, with 12 bases between the two ends. The CDR3 sequence is CASSIKGGVEQYF. DNA for the CDR3: TGTGCCAGTAGTATTAAGGGGGGGGTCGAGCAGTACTTC. Combining the CDR3 with reference TRBV19 and TRBJ2-7 gives the whole variable domain DGGITQSPKYLFRKEGQNVTLSCEQNLNHDAMYWYRQDPGQGLRLIYYSQIVNDFQKGDIAEGYSVSREKKESFPLTVTSAQKNPTAFYLCASSIKGGVEQYFGPGTRLTVT.

This clone was recorded a few times. This chain joins TRBV2 and TRBJ1-5; D ambiguous. Germline CDR1 is SNHLY and CDR2 is FYNNEI. Deletions cut 1 base from V and 5 bases from J, with 6 bases between. The CDR3 runs to 13 residues. The CDR3 region has the DNA TGTGCCAGCAGTGAAGTCGGAGATCAGCCCCAGCATTTT. It specifies CASSEVGDQPQHF.

The chain has TRBV5-4 and TRBJ2-3, with 13 bases aligning to TRBD2. The V and J ends lost 3 bases and 6 bases, in that order; junction bases with no gene match: 10. The germline V gene has CDR1 SGHNT and CDR2 YYREEE (reference sequence). This CDR3 spans 17 amino acids. The CDR3 nucleotides read TGTGCCAGCAGCTCACCACTAGCGGGGGGGCCTGGGGATACGCAGTATTTT. This sequence encodes CASSSPLAGGPGDTQYF.

The gene calls are TRBV9 and TRBJ1-6, with D possibly being TRBD1 (5 bases). The ends were cut back, 0 bases at V and 6 bases at J, with 10 bases in the middle. The CDR3 loop spans 15 amino acids. Germline CDR1 and CDR2: SGDLS and YYNGEE. The CDR3 is CASSVGTTTNSPLHF. In DNA, the CDR3 is TGTGCCAGCAGCGTAGGGACAACTACTAATTCACCCCTCCACTTT.

The V gene is TRBV6-6, the J gene TRBJ1-1; possibly TRBD1 for D (6 bases). The V end was cut by 2 bases, the J end by 5 bases, with 9 bases between. The V gene's germline CDR1 is MNHNY and CDR2 SVGAGI (reference sequence). CDR3 length: 13 residues. CDR3 DNA sequence: TGTGCCAGCAGTTACGAGGGGGAGACTGAAGCTTTCTTT. This codes for CASSYEGETEAFF.

This rearrangement joins TRBV19 to TRBJ1-1; D is possibly TRBD1 (5 bases). V was shortened by 7 bases and J by 3 bases, with 9 bases between the two germline ends. Germline CDR1 is LNHDA and CDR2 is SQIVND (reference sequence). This CDR3 is 12 amino acids long. The DNA of the CDR3 is TGTGCCAGTAAATGGGGGGACACTGAAGCTTTCTTT. Residues: CASKWGDTEAFF.

The chain is built from TRBV6-6 and TRBJ1-5; 8 positions agree with TRBD1. After removal of 6 bases from V and 7 bases from J, the junction contained 11 bases not matched to a gene. CDR1 and CDR2 from the germline V gene are MNHNY and SVGAGI (reference sequence). The CDR3 spans 15 residues. The chain's CDR3 is CASRLRQGSTQPQHF. CDR3 DNA: TGTGCCAGCAGGCTCCGACAGGGGTCGACCCAGCCCCAGCATTTT.

V usage is TRBV7-9 and J usage is TRBJ2-2, with D perhaps TRBD2 (7 bases). This CDR3 has 15 residues. V was trimmed by 11 bases and J by 0 bases, leaving 16 bases between them. CDR1 is SEHNR and CDR2 is FQNEAQ in the germline V gene (reference sequence). CDR3 amino acids: CAERGGGANTGELFF. CDR3 DNA sequence: TGTGCCGAAAGAGGCGGGGGCGCGAACACCGGGGAGCTGTTTTTT.